This T cell receptor (beta chain) was found in a study of naive and memory T cell subsets. Study-level findings and limits: The RNA method is potentially sensitive to activation and differentiation changes.

The library had UMIs added by 3' ligation of an oligonucleotide to TCR cDNA. Whole blood, around 2.5 ml, came from adult healthy volunteers. Reverse transcription used DNase-treated unsorted total RNA, aiming for roughly 1 to 1,100 ng. Amplification of ligated cDNA took four PCR rounds with SP2 and nested alpha and beta constant primers. Reverse transcription of blood and skin TCR RNA was primed at alpha and beta constant regions. One entry per CDR3 protein, called by TCRdb with MiXCR from the 5' RACE reads. This sample has roughly 48,000 distinct CDR3 sequences, with approximately 4.8% found just once. This clonotype was counted at least ten times. Its antigen is unknown. The CDR3 loop spans 16 amino acids.

The V call is TRBV21-1, the J call TRBJ1-1; TRBD1, the table's D call, was not compared with the DNA. TRBV21-1 is a pseudogene locus. The receptor was isolated from a female donor in good health. CDR3 loop: CASSKQGDRENTEAFF. Here the CDR3 DNA reads TGTGCCAGCAGCAAACAGGGGGACAGGGAGAACACTGAAGCTTTCTTT.